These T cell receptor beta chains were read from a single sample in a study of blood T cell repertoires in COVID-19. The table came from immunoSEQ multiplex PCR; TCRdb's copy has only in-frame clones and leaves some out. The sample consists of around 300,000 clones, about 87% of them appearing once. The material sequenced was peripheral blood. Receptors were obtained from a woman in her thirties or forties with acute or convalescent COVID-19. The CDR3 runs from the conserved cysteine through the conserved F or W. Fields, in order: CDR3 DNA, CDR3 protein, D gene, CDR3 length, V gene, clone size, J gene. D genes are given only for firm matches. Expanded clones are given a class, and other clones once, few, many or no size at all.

CDR3nt: TGTGCCAGCAGCCAAAGTTTTTTTACGCCCGGCACTAGCGGTCAAGAGACCCAGTACTTC
CDR3aa: CASSQSFFTPGTSGQETQYF
d_gene: TRBD2
len: 20
v_gene: TRBV3-1/TRBV3-2
abundance: -
j_gene: TRBJ2-5

CDR3nt: TGTGCCAGCAGCTTGTGGTTAGCGGAAACTAATGAAAAACTGTTTTTT
CDR3aa: CASSLWLAETNEKLFF
d_gene: -
len: 16
v_gene: TRBV5-5
abundance: -
j_gene: TRBJ1-4

CDR3nt: TGTGCCAGCAGCTTAGAAGGGGCTGGGATGAACACTGAAGCTTTCTTT
CDR3aa: CASSLEGAGMNTEAFF
d_gene: -
len: 16
v_gene: TRBV7-6
abundance: few
j_gene: TRBJ1-1

CDR3nt: TGTGCCAGCAGACCCCGGGCGGGGGCTTTGACTGAAGCTTTCTTT
CDR3aa: CASRPRAGALTEAFF
d_gene: -
len: 15
v_gene: TRBV11-2
abundance: -
j_gene: TRBJ1-1

CDR3nt: TGTGCCAGCAGCTTGGCCGCAGGGAATGGCTACACCTTC
CDR3aa: CASSLAAGNGYTF
d_gene: -
len: 13
v_gene: TRBV5-6
abundance: -
j_gene: TRBJ1-2

CDR3nt: TGTGCCTGGAGTGCCCCAGGGGGAAGCTATGGCTACACCTTC
CDR3aa: CAWSAPGGSYGYTF
d_gene: TRBD1
len: 14
v_gene: TRBV30
abundance: -
j_gene: TRBJ1-2

CDR3nt: TGTGCCAGCTCACCACCCACAGGGAATCGAATTGGTGGCTACACCTTC
CDR3aa: CASSPPTGNRIGGYTF
d_gene: -
len: 16
v_gene: TRBV18
abundance: once
j_gene: TRBJ1-2

CDR3nt: TGTGCCAGCAGCTTAGCATCCGGGACTCTCTATCAGCCCCAGCATTTT
CDR3aa: CASSLASGTLYQPQHF
d_gene: -
len: 16
v_gene: TRBV7-2
abundance: few
j_gene: TRBJ1-5

CDR3nt: TGTGCCAGCAGCCTGTTGGGAGCCGGTACGCAGTATTTT
CDR3aa: CASSLLGAGTQYF
d_gene: -
len: 13
v_gene: TRBV27
abundance: -
j_gene: TRBJ2-3

CDR3nt: TGTGCCAGCAGCTTAAGGGGTCTCAACTATGGCTACACCTTC
CDR3aa: CASSLRGLNYGYTF
d_gene: -
len: 14
v_gene: TRBV7-9
abundance: -
j_gene: TRBJ1-2

CDR3nt: TGTGCCAGTAGTCCTCTAGCGGGGGAGACCCAGTACTTC
CDR3aa: CASSPLAGETQYF
d_gene: TRBD2
len: 13
v_gene: TRBV19
abundance: -
j_gene: TRBJ2-5

CDR3nt: TGTGCCAGTAGTACCCACCCAGGGGCTGAAGCTTTCTTT
CDR3aa: CASSTHPGAEAFF
d_gene: -
len: 13
v_gene: TRBV19
abundance: once
j_gene: TRBJ1-1

CDR3nt: TGTGCCAGCAGCTTTTCCGGGACAGGGGTCCGGGTCGGTAATGAAAAACTGTTTTTT
CDR3aa: CASSFSGTGVRVGNEKLFF
d_gene: TRBD1
len: 19
v_gene: TRBV5-6
abundance: few
j_gene: TRBJ1-4

CDR3nt: TGCGCCAGCAGCTTTTGGGGTGGGGCCCCGAACACTGAAGCTTTCTTT
CDR3aa: CASSFWGGAPNTEAFF
d_gene: -
len: 16
v_gene: TRBV5-1
abundance: -
j_gene: TRBJ1-1

CDR3nt: TGCGCCAGCAGCGAACAAGGGGGGGGACCCGTGGGGCAGTATTTT
CDR3aa: CASSEQGGGPVGQYF
d_gene: -
len: 15
v_gene: TRBV5-1
abundance: -
j_gene: TRBJ2-3

CDR3nt: TGTGCCAGCAGCTTAGATACAGGGGGCTGGGCTGAAGCTTTCTTT
CDR3aa: CASSLDTGGWAEAFF
d_gene: TRBD1
len: 15
v_gene: TRBV11-2
abundance: -
j_gene: TRBJ1-1

CDR3nt: TGTGCCAGCAGCTTAGTTTCGAGCGTCTTTTATAGAAGCCAGTACTTC
CDR3aa: CASSLVSSVFYRSQYF
d_gene: -
len: 16
v_gene: TRBV11-2
abundance: -
j_gene: TRBJ2-5

CDR3nt: TGTGCCAGCAGCCCGAGCGGAGACACCATATATTTT
CDR3aa: CASSPSGDTIYF
d_gene: -
len: 12
v_gene: TRBV12-3/TRBV12-4
abundance: once
j_gene: TRBJ1-3

CDR3nt: TGTGCCACCAGCAGAGATTCGGAAGGGGGCCGGATTGAAGCTTTCTTT
CDR3aa: CATSRDSEGGRIEAFF
d_gene: TRBD1
len: 16
v_gene: TRBV15
abundance: once
j_gene: TRBJ1-1

CDR3nt: TGTGCCAGCAGCCAAGGACAGGGGACCTATCAGCCCCAGCATTTT
CDR3aa: CASSQGQGTYQPQHF
d_gene: TRBD1
len: 15
v_gene: TRBV3-1/TRBV3-2
abundance: -
j_gene: TRBJ1-5

CDR3nt: TGTGCCAGCAGCGTATACGGGGGGGCGGATGAGCAGTTCTTC
CDR3aa: CASSVYGGADEQFF
d_gene: TRBD2
len: 14
v_gene: TRBV9
abundance: -
j_gene: TRBJ2-1

CDR3nt: TGTGCCAGCAGCTTGACTAGTTTTATGCAGTTCTTC
CDR3aa: CASSLTSFMQFF
d_gene: -
len: 12
v_gene: TRBV7-2
abundance: -
j_gene: TRBJ2-1

CDR3nt: TGCAGCGTTGAGGGACAGGGATTTTATGGCTACACCTTC
CDR3aa: CSVEGQGFYGYTF
d_gene: TRBD1
len: 13
v_gene: TRBV29-1
abundance: -
j_gene: TRBJ1-2

CDR3nt: TGTGCCAGCAGTAATCGGGACTGGCAGCCCCAGCATTTT
CDR3aa: CASSNRDWQPQHF
d_gene: -
len: 13
v_gene: TRBV6-5
abundance: -
j_gene: TRBJ1-5

CDR3nt: TGTGCCAGCAGCTTAGTGTCTACTTCTAACTATGGCTACACCTTC
CDR3aa: CASSLVSTSNYGYTF
d_gene: -
len: 15
v_gene: TRBV7-2
abundance: -
j_gene: TRBJ1-2

CDR3nt: TGTGCCTGGAGTACAGGGGCCTTTTCCAATCAGCCCCAGCATTTT
CDR3aa: CAWSTGAFSNQPQHF
d_gene: TRBD1
len: 15
v_gene: TRBV30
abundance: few
j_gene: TRBJ1-5

CDR3nt: TGTGCCAGCAGTGGATTCCAGGGGAAACATGAAAAACTGTTTTTT
CDR3aa: CASSGFQGKHEKLFF
d_gene: -
len: 15
v_gene: TRBV2
abundance: -
j_gene: TRBJ1-4

CDR3nt: TGCGCCAGCAGCTTGGCGGACTCATCTAGCACAGATACGCAGTATTTT
CDR3aa: CASSLADSSSTDTQYF
d_gene: -
len: 16
v_gene: TRBV5-1
abundance: -
j_gene: TRBJ2-3

CDR3nt: TGCAGCGCCGCGAGGACAGCGAACTATGGCTACACCTTC
CDR3aa: CSAARTANYGYTF
d_gene: -
len: 13
v_gene: TRBV29-1
abundance: few
j_gene: TRBJ1-2

CDR3nt: TGTGCCGGAACCCGACAGTCGCCACTAGCCAAAAACATTCAGTACTTC
CDR3aa: CAGTRQSPLAKNIQYF
d_gene: -
len: 16
v_gene: TRBV2
abundance: -
j_gene: TRBJ2-4

CDR3nt: TGTGCCAGTAGTATCCAGGCCTCGAACACTGAAGCTTTCTTT
CDR3aa: CASSIQASNTEAFF
d_gene: -
len: 14
v_gene: TRBV19
abundance: -
j_gene: TRBJ1-1

CDR3nt: TGTGCCAGCACCGCAGGGGCCGGGGAGCTGTTTTTT
CDR3aa: CASTAGAGELFF
d_gene: -
len: 12
v_gene: TRBV13
abundance: -
j_gene: TRBJ2-2